The T cell receptor beta chain under discussion was sequenced for a study of response to subunit inactivated influenza vaccine. Study conclusions and caveats: Each seasonal influenza vaccination, the authors suggested, recruits few new T cells.

This CDR3 comprises 16 residues. The ends were cut back, 7 bases at V and 0 bases at J, with 16 bases in the middle. The germline CDR1 and CDR2 sequences are MNHNS and SASEGT. Regarding this clonotype: Its target is not known.

TCRdb ran MiXCR on the RT-PCR reads and lists one entry per CDR3 protein. The table includes a few hundred thousand distinct CDR3 sequences, 13% to 15% detected once. The clonotype was recovered from a man in his fifties who received an inactivated influenza vaccine. The material sequenced was PBMCs from blood, taken about 13 days after vaccination. The V call is TRBV6-1, the J call TRBJ2-1; D perhaps matches TRBD1 (5 bases). The chain's CDR3 is CASTPVTARSYNEQFF. The CDR3 region has the DNA TGTGCCAGCACCCCCGTGACAGCTCGCTCCTACAATGAGCAGTTCTTC.